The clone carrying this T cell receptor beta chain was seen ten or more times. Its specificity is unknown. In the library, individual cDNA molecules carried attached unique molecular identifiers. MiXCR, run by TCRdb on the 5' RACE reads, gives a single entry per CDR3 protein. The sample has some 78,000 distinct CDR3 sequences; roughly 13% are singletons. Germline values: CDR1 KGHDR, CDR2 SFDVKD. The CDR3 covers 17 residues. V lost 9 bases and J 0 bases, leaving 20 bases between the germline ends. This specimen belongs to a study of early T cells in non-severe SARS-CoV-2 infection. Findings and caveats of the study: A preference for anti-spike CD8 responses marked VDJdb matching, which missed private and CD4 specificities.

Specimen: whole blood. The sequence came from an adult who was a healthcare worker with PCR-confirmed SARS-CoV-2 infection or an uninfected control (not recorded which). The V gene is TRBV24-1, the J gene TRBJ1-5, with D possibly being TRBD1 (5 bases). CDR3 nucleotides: TGTGCCACCTCCAGTGCGGGGGGGGACTATAGCAATCAGCCCCAGCATTTT. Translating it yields CATSSAGGDYSNQPQHF.